The clone carrying this T cell receptor delta chain was counted only a few times. Its antigen remains unidentified. Trimming cost V 3 bases and J 1 base, with 24 bases left between them. The CDR3 runs to 19 residues. Germline V lookup: CDR1 TSWWSYY, CDR2 QGS. The data originate from a study of Vδ1+ human thymocytes. General study results and limits: The authors advised highly purified populations and single-cell validation. Around a fifth of thymic delta-chain sequences were Vdelta2, with few Vdelta3, unlike blood Vdelta1+ controls. Many TRG clonotypes were shared between donors; TRD repertoires were essentially private. Highly polyclonal TRG and TRD repertoires with Gaussian CDR3 length distributions appeared in thymus.

The template was reverse-transcribed extracted RNA. CDR3 amplicons came from multiplex PCR with pooled V-gene forward and constant-region reverse primers. TCRdb reanalysed the multiplex PCR reads with CATT. Here the sample spans roughly 25,000 delta-chain clones, under 8% being singletons. The sorted cells were CD3+ Vdelta1+ Vdelta2- thymocytes from alphabeta-depleted thymus. The chain recombines TRDV1 with TRDJ1; D is perhaps TRDD3 (6 bases). The material sequenced was Vdelta1+ gamma-delta thymocytes from the thymus. The subset here: FACS-sorted CD3+ TCRalphabeta- TCRVdelta1+ TCRVdelta2- thymocytes. The receptor's source is a girl under two years old who had congenital heart surgery. The CDR3 spells CALGDPQIPYWESTDKLIF. CDR3 DNA sequence: TGTGCTCTTGGGGACCCACAAATACCCTACTGGGAGAGCACCGATAAACTCATCTTT.